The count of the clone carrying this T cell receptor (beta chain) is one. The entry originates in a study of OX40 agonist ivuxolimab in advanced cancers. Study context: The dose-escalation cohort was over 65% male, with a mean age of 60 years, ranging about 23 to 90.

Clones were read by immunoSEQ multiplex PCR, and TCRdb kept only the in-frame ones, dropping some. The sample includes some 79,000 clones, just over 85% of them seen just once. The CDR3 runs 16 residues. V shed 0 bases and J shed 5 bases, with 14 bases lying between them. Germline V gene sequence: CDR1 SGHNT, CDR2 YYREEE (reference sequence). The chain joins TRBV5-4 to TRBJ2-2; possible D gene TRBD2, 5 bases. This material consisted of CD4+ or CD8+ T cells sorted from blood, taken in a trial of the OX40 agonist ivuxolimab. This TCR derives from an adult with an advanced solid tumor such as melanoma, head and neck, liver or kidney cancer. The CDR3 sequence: CASSLGGFSGTGELFF. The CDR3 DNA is TGTGCCAGCAGCTTGGGAGGGTTTTCGGGTACCGGGGAGCTGTTTTTT.